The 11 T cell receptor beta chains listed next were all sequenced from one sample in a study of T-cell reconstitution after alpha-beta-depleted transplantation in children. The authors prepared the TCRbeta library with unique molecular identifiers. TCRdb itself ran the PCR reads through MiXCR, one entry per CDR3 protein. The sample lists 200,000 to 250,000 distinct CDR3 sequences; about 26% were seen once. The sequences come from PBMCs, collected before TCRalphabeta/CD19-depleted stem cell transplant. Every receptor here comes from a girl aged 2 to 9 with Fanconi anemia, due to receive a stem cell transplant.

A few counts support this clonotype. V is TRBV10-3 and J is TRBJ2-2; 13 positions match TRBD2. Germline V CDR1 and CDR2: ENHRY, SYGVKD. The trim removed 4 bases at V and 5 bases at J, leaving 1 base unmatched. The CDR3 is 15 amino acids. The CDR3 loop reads CAISGGLAGTGELFF. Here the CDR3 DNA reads TGTGCCATCAGTGGGGGACTAGCGGGAACCGGGGAGCTGTTTTTT.

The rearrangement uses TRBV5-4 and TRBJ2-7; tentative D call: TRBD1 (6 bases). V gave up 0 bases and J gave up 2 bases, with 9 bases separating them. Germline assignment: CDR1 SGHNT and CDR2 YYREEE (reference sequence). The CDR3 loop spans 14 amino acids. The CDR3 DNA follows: TGTGCCAGCAGCTTGGACAGGGTCCCCTACGAGCAGTACTTC. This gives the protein CASSLDRVPYEQYF. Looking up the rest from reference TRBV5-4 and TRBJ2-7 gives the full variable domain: ETGVTQSPTHLIKTRGQQVTLRCSSQSGHNTVSWYQQALGQGPQFIFQYYREEENGRGNFPPRFSGLQFPNYSSELNVNALELDDSALYLCASSLDRVPYEQYFGPGTRLTVT.

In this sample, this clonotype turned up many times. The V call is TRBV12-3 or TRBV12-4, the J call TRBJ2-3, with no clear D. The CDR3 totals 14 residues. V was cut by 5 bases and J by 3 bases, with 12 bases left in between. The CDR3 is CASSLLLETDTQYF. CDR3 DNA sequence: TGTGCCAGCAGTCTACTGTTGGAGACAGATACGCAGTATTTT.

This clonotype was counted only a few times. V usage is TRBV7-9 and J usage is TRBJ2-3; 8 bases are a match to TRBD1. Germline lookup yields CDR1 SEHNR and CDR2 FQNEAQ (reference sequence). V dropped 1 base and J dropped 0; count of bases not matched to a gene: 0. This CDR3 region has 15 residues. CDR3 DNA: TGTGCCAGCAGCTTAGGGGACAGGAGCACAGATACGCAGTATTTT. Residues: CASSLGDRSTDTQYF.

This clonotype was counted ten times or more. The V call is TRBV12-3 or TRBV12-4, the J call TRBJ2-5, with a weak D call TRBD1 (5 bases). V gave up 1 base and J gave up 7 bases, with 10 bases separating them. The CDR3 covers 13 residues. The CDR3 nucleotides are TGTGCCAGCAGTTTAGAGGGGCCCGGGACCCAGTACTTC. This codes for CASSLEGPGTQYF.

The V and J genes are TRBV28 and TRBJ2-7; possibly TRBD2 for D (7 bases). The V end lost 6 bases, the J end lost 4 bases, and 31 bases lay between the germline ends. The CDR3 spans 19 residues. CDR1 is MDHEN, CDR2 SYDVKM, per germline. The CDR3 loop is CASRGYGGGAAGDRYEQYF. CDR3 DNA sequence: TGTGCCAGCAGGGGCTATGGGGGGGGCGCGGCGGGAGATAGGTACGAGCAGTACTTC.

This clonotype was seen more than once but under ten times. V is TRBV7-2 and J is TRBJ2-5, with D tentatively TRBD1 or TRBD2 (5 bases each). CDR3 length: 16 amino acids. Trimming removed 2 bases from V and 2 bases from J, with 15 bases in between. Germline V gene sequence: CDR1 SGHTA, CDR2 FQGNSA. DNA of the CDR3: TGTGCCAGCAGCTTAACCGGGACCCTCCTGCAAGAGACCCAGTACTTC. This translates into CASSLTGTLLQETQYF.

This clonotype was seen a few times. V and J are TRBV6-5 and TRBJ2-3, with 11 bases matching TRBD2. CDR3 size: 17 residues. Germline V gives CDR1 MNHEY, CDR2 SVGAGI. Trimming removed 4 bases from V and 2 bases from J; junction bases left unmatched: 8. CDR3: CASSSRGLAEFTDTQYF. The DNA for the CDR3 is TGTGCCAGCAGTTCCCGGGGACTAGCGGAGTTCACAGATACGCAGTATTTT.

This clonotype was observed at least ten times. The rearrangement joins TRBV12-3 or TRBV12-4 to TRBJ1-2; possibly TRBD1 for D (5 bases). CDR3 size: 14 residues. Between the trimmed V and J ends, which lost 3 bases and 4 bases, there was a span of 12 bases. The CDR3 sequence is CASSFMPGTYGYTF. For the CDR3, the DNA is TGTGCCAGCAGTTTTATGCCAGGGACCTATGGCTACACCTTC.

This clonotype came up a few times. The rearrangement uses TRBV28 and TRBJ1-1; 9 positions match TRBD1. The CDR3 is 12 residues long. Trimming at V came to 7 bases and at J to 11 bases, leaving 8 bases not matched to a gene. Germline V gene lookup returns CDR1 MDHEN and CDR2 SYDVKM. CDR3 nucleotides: TGTGCCAGCACCGTACAGGGGGCGGACGCTTTCTTT. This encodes CASTVQGADAFF.

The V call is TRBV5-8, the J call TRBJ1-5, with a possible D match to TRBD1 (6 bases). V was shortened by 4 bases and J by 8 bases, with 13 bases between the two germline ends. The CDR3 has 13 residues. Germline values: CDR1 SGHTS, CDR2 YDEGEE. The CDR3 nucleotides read TGTGCCAGCAGCCCAATTTACAGGGAGCCCCAGCATTTT. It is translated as CASSPIYREPQHF.